This note documents a single T cell receptor (beta chain) sequence. The source of the sample is a study of blood T cell repertoires in COVID-19. Study-wide background: Whether acute or convalescent, the COVID-19 samples came from the United States, Italy and Spain.

The V segment lost 8 bases and the J segment 8 bases; nucleotides outside the gene matches: 6. The CDR3 is 14 residues long. In germline, CDR1 is SGHAT, CDR2 FQNNGV. In the original workflow: Estimation of nucleated cell counts was performed using reference gene primer amplification. Sequencing used immunoSEQ multiplex PCR; TCRdb keeps in-frame clones, though not all of them. From that table come the V and J calls and clone size; the DNA was used to work out D and trimming. The table shows roughly 49,000 clones, with 84% occurring only once. The V gene is TRBV11-2, the J gene TRBJ2-1; 13 bases align to TRBD2. The sample was peripheral blood. The source of this sequence is a man between 50 and 59 years old with acute or convalescent COVID-19. CDR3 loop: CASGGLAGYDEQFF. The DNA of the CDR3 is TGTGCCAGCGGGGGACTAGCGGGATACGATGAGCAGTTCTTC.